This paragraph reports one T cell receptor (beta chain). CDR3 length equals 15 residues. V lost 4 bases and J lost 6, with 18 bases in between. The germline V gene encodes CDR1 KGHSH and CDR2 LQKENI. These data come from a study of blood T cell repertoires in COVID-19. Here immunoSEQ multiplex PCR was the method, and the copy in TCRdb shows in-frame clones only, minus some. The sample comprises some 64,000 clones, around 77% of which are singletons, and approximately 21% rests with the top ten. The sequence was obtained from an elderly man with active or convalescent COVID-19. Source material: peripheral blood. The chain couples TRBV18 to TRBJ1-1, with a possible D match to TRBD1 (5 bases). The CDR3: CASSLRSARDSEAFF. The CDR3 region has the DNA TGTGCCAGCTCACTCAGGTCCGCCAGGGATTCTGAAGCTTTCTTT.